This TCR beta chain came from a study of post-analysis software for immune sequencing data. Study at large: Relapsing-remitting, secondary progressive and progressive-relapsing forms of multiple sclerosis all featured among disease courses. Study-level results: TRBV5-6, TRBV5-1 and TRBV20-1 were among several TRBV segments more frequent in patients than controls. By F measure, strong co-clustering occurred among samples prepared in the same batch. The study found significantly lower normalized Chao1 diversity in multiple sclerosis patients than in controls.

Of note for this clonotype: The antigen remains unidentified.

Looked up from germline, CDR1 is SGHRS and CDR2 is YFSETQ. V gave up 3 bases and J gave up 5 bases; unmatched junction bases: 16. The CDR3 is 17 amino acids. Every TCR beta cDNA library bore unique molecular identifiers. The T cell input of about 0.85 to 10 million gave hundreds of thousands of cDNA molecules. TCRdb independently ran MiXCR on the PCR reads; one entry per CDR3 protein. Here the sample spans 650,000 to 850,000 distinct CDR3 sequences, approximately 53% being singletons. The receptor's source is a girl aged 10-17 years with multiple sclerosis. The rearrangement uses TRBV5-1 and TRBJ1-1; TRBD1 matches at 7 bases. The sample taken for sequencing was blood. The CDR3 sequence is CASSWQGVVTGRTEAFF. Here the CDR3 DNA reads TGCGCCAGCAGCTGGCAGGGGGTAGTAACTGGTAGGACTGAAGCTTTCTTT.